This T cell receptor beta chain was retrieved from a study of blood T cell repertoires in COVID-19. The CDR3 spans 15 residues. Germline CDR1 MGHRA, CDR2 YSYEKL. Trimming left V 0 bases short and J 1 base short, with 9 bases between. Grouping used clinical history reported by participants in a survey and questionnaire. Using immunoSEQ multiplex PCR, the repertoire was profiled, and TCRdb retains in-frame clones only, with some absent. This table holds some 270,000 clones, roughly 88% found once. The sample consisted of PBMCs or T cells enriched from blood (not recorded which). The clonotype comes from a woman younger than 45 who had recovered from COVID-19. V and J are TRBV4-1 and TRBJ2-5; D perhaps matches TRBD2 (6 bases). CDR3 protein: CASSQDSGFQETQYF. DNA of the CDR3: TGCGCCAGCAGCCAAGACAGCGGGTTCCAAGAGACCCAGTACTTC.